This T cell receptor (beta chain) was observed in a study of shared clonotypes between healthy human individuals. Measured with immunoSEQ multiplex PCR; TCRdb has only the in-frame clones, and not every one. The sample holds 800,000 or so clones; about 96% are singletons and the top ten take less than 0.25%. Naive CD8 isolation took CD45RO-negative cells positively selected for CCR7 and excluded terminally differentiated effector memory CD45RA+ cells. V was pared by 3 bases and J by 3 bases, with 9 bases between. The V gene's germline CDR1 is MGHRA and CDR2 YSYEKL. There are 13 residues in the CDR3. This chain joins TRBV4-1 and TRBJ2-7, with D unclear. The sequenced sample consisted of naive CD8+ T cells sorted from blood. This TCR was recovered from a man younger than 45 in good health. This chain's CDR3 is CASSQLTHYEQYF. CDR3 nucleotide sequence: TGCGCCAGCAGCCAGTTGACACACTACGAGCAGTACTTC.